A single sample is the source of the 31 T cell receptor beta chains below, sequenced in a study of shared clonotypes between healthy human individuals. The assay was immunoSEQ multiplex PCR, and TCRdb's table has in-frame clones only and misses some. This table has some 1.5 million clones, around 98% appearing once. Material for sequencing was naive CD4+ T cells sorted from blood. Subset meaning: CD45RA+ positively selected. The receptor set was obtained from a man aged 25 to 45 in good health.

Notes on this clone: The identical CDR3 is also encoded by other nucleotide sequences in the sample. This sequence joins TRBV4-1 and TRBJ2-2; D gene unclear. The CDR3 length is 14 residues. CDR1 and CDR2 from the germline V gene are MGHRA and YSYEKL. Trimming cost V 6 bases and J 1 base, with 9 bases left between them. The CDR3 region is CASRLAENTGELFF. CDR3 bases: TGCGCCAGCAGACTTGCAGAGAACACCGGGGAGCTGTTTTTT.

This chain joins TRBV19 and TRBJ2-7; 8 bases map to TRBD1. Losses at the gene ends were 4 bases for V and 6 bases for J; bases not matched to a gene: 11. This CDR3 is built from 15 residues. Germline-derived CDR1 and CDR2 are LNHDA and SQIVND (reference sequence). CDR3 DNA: TGTGCCAGTAGTAGCCCCTTGGGACAGGCTTTCGAGCAGTACTTC. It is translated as CASSSPLGQAFEQYF. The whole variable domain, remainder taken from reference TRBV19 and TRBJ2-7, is DGGITQSPKYLFRKEGQNVTLSCEQNLNHDAMYWYRQDPGQGLRLIYYSQIVNDFQKGDIAEGYSVSREKKESFPLTVTSAQKNPTAFYLCASSSPLGQAFEQYFGPGTRLTVT.

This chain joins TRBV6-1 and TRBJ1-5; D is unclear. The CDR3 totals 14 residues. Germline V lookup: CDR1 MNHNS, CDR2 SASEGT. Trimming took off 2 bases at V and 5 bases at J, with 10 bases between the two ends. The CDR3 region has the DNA TGTGCCAGCAGTGAACCTGGGGTTCATCAGCCCCAGCATTTT. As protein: CASSEPGVHQPQHF.

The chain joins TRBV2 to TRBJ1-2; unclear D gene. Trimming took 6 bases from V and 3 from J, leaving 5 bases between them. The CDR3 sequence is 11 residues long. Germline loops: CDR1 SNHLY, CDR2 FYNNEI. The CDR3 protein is CASRYYYGYTF. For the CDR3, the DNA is TGTGCCAGCAGGTATTACTATGGCTACACCTTC.

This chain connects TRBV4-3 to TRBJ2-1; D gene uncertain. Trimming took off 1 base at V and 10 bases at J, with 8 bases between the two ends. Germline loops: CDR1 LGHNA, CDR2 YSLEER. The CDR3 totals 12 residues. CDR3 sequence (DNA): TGCGCCAGCAGCCAAGGTCGAAACGAGCAGTTCTTC. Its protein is CASSQGRNEQFF.

CDR3 in amino acids: CATLKGAPGNTIYF. The CDR3 coding sequence is TGTGCCACCTTAAAGGGGGCCCCTGGAAACACCATATATTTT. The chain employs TRBV18 and TRBJ1-3, with 7 bases that match TRBD1. Losses at the gene ends were 10 bases for V and 2 bases for J; bases not matched to a gene: 8. Germline loops: CDR1 KGHSH, CDR2 LQKENI. The length of the CDR3 is 14 residues.

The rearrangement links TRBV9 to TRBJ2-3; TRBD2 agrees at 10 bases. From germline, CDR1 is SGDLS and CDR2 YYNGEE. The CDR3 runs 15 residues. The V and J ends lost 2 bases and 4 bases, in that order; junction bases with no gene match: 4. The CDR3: CASSVLAGVSDTQYF. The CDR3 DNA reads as TGTGCCAGCAGCGTTCTAGCGGGAGTATCAGATACGCAGTATTTT.

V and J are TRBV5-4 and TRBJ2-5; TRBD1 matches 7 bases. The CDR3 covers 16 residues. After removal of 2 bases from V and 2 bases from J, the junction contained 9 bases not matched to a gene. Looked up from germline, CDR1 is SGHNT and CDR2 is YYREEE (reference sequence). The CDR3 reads CASSFSQGVGQETQYF. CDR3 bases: TGTGCCAGCAGCTTCTCCCAGGGGGTCGGGCAAGAGACCCAGTACTTC. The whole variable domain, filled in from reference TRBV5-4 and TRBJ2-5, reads ETGVTQSPTHLIKTRGQQVTLRCSSQSGHNTVSWYQQALGQGPQFIFQYYREEENGRGNFPPRFSGLQFPNYSSELNVNALELDDSALYLCASSFSQGVGQETQYFGPGTRLLVL.

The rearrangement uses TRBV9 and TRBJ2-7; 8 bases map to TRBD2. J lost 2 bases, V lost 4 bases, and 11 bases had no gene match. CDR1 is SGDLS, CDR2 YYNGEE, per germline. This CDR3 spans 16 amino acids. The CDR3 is CASSPKDGLATYEQYF. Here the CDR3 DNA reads TGTGCCAGCAGCCCAAAGGACGGACTAGCTACCTACGAGCAGTACTTC. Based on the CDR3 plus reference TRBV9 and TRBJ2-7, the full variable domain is DSGVTQTPKHLITATGQRVTLRCSPRSGDLSVYWYQQSLDQGLQFLIQYYNGEERAKGNILERFSAQQFPDLHSELNLSSLELGDSALYFCASSPKDGLATYEQYFGPGTRLTVT.

CDR3 DNA sequence: TGTGCCAGCAGCTTGGACGGGAGGGCCCAAGATACGCAGTATTTT. This encodes CASSLDGRAQDTQYF. The V gene is TRBV5-4, the J gene TRBJ2-3; 8 positions agree with TRBD2. This CDR3 region has 15 residues. J gave up 5 bases and V 0 bases, and 5 bases lay outside the gene matches. CDR1 and CDR2 from the germline V gene are SGHNT and YYREEE (reference sequence).

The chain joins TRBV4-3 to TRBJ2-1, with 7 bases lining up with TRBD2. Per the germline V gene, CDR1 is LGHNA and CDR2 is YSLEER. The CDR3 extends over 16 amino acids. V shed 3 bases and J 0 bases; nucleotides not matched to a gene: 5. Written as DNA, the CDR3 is TGCGCCAGCAGCCACCTCGGGGGGAGCTCCTACAATGAGCAGTTCTTC. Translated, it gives CASSHLGGSSYNEQFF.

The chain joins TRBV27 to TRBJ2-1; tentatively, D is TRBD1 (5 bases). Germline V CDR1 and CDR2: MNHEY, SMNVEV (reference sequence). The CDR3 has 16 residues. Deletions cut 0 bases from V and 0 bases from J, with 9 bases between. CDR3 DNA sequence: TGTGCCAGCAGTTTATCGGGGCAGGGCTCCTACAATGAGCAGTTCTTC. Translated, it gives CASSLSGQGSYNEQFF.

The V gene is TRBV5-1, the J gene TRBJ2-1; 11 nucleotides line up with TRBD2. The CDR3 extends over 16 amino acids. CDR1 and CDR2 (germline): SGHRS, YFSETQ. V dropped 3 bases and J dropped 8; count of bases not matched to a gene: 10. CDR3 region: CASSSPTSGKVYEQFF. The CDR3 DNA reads TGCGCCAGCAGCTCACCGACTAGCGGGAAGGTCTATGAGCAGTTCTTC.

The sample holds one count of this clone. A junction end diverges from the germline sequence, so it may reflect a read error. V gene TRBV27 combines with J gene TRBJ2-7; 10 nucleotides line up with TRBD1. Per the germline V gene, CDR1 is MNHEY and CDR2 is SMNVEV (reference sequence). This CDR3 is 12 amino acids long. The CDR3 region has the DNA TGTGCCAGCAGTTTATCCCGGACAGGGGGGATCTTC. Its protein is CASSLSRTGGIF.

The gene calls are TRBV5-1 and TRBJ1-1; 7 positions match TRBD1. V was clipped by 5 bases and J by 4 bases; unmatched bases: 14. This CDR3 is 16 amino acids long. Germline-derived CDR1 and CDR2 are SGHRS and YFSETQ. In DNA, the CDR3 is TGCGCCAGCAGACTTGGGACAGAATCTCTCGGCACTGAAGCTTTCTTT. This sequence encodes CASRLGTESLGTEAFF.

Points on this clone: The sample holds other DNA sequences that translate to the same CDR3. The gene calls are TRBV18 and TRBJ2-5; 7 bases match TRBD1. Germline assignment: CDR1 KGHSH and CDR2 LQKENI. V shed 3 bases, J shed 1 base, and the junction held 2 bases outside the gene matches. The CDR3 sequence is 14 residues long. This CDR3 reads CASSPRTGQETQYF. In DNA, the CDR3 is TGTGCCAGCTCACCCCGGACAGGCCAAGAGACCCAGTACTTC.

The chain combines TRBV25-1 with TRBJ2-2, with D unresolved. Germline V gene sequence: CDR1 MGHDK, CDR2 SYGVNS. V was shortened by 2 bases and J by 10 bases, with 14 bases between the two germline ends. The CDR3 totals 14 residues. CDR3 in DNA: TGTGCCAGCAGTGAACAGAACCTTCTTGAGGAGCTGTTTTTT. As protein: CASSEQNLLEELFF.

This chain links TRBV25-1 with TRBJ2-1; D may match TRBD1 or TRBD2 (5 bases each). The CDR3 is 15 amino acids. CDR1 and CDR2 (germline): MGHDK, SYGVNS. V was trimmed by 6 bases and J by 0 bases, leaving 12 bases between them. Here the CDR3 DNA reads TGTGCCAGCAGCCACCCAGGGAGCTCCTACAATGAGCAGTTCTTC. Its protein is CASSHPGSSYNEQFF.

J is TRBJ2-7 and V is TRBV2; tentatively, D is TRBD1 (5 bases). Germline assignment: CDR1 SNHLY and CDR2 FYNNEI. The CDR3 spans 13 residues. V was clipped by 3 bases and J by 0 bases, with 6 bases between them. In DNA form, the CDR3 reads TGTGCCAGCAGTGAGACAGCCTCCTACGAGCAGTACTTC. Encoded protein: CASSETASYEQYF.

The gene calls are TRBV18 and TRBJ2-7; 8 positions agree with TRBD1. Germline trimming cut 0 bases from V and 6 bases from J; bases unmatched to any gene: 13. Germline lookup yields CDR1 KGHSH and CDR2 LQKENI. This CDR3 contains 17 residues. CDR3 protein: CASSPPTIGQGQSEQYF. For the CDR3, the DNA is TGTGCCAGCTCACCACCGACGATAGGACAGGGACAGAGCGAGCAGTACTTC.

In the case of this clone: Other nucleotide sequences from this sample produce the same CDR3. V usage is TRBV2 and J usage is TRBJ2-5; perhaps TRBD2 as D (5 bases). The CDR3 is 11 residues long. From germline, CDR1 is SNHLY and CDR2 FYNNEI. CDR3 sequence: CASAGQETQYF. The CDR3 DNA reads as TGTGCGTCGGCGGGTCAAGAGACCCAGTACTTC.

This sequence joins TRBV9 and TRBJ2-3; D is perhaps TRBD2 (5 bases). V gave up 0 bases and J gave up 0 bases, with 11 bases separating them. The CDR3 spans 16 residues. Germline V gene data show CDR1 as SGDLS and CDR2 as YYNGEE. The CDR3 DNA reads TGTGCCAGCAGCGTAGGAGCGGAGTCTAGCACAGATACGCAGTATTTT. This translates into CASSVGAESSTDTQYF.

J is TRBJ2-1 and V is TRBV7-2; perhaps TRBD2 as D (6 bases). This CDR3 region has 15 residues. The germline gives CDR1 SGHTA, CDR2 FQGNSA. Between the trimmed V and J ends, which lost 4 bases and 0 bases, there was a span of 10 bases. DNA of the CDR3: TGTGCCAGCAGCTATCGGACTATCTCCTACAATGAGCAGTTCTTC. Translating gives CASSYRTISYNEQFF. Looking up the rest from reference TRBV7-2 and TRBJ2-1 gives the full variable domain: GAGVSQSPSNKVTEKGKDVELRCDPISGHTALYWYRQSLGQGLEFLIYFQGNSAPDKSGLPSDRFSAERTGGSVSTLTIQRTQQEDSAVYLCASSYRTISYNEQFFGPGTRLTVL.

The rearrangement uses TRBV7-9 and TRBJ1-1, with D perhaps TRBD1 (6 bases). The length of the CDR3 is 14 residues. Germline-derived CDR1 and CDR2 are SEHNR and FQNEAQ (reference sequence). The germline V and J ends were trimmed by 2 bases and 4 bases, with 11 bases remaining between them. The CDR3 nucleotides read TGTGCCAGCAGCTTAAAGACAGGCGGCACTGAAGCTTTCTTT. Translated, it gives CASSLKTGGTEAFF.

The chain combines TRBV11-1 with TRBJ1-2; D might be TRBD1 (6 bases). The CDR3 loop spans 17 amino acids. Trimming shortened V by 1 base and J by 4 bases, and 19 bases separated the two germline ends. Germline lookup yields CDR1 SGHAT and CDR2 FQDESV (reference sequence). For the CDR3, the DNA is TGTGCCAGCAGCTTAGATCGGGTAAGGGGGGTGGTCTATGGCTACACCTTC. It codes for CASSLDRVRGVVYGYTF.

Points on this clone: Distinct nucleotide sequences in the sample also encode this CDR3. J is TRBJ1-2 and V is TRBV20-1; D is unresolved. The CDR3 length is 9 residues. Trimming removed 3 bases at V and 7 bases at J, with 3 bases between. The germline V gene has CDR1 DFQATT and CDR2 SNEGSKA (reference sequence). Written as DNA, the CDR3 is TGCAGTGCTAGTTCTGGCTACACCTTC. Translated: CSASSGYTF.

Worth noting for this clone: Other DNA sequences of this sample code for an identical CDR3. This chain's CDR3 is CASSARQGARGYTF. The CDR3 DNA sequence: TGTGCCAGCAGCGCCCGACAGGGGGCGCGGGGCTACACCTTC. The V and J genes are TRBV11-2 and TRBJ1-2, with 10 bases fitting TRBD1. J was trimmed by 8 bases and V by 5 bases; bases with no gene match: 8. Germline CDR1 SGHAT, CDR2 FQNNGV. The CDR3 extends over 14 amino acids. The variable domain in full, with the rest retrieved from reference TRBV11-2 and TRBJ1-2, is EAGVAQSPRYKIIEKRQSVAFWCNPISGHATLYWYQQILGQGPKLLIQFQNNGVVDDSQLPKDRFSAERLKGVDSTLKIQPAKLEDSAVYLCASSARQGARGYTFGSGTRLTVV.

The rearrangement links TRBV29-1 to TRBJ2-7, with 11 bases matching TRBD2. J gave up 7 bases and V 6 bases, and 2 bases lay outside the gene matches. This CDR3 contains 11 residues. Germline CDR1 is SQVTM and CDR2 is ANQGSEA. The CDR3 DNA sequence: TGCAGCGTCAGACTAGCGGGAGAGCAGTACTTC. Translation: CSVRLAGEQYF.

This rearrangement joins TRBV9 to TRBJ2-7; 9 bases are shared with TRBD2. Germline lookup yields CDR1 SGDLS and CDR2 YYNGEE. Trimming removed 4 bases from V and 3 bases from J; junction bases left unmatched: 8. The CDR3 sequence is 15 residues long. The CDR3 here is CASSIAGEVVYEQYF. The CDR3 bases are TGTGCCAGCAGCATAGCGGGAGAAGTTGTCTACGAGCAGTACTTC.

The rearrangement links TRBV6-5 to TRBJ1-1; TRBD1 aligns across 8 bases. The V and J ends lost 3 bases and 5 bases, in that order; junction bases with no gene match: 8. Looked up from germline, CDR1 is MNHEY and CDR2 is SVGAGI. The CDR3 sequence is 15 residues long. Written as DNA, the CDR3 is TGTGCCAGCAGTTATATTAGGACAGGGAGGACTGAAGCTTTCTTT. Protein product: CASSYIRTGRTEAFF.

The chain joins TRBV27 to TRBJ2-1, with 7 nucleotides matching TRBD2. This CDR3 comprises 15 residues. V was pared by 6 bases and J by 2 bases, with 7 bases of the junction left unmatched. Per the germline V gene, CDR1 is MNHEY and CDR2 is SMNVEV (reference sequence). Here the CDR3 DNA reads TGTGCCAGCAGACCGGCGGGAGTACCCTACAATGAGCAGTTCTTC. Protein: CASRPAGVPYNEQFF.